This T cell receptor (beta chain) was sequenced in a study of shared clonotypes between healthy human individuals. The study, taken as a whole, reports: Relative to their counterparts shared across all four donors, non-shared clonotypes exhibited diminished generation probabilities. A handful of donors showed sharing of approximately 5% of naive CD4 clonotypes.

As concerns this clone: Antigen unknown.

The CDR3 runs to 12 residues. Germline CDR1 LNHDA, CDR2 SQIVND (reference sequence). The V and J ends lost 3 bases and 2 bases respectively, with 5 bases between them. Original analysis: ImmunoSEQ output lacked quality scores and full-length reads, limiting matched filtering. Here immunoSEQ multiplex PCR was the method, and the copy in TCRdb shows in-frame clones only, minus some. The V and J calls and the clone size are those of that table, but D and trimming were determined from the DNA. In the table there are 2.3 million or so clones, 85% to 95% of which are singletons. Sequenced input: naive CD4+ T cells from PBMCs. Regarding subset: CD45RA+ positively selected. The V call is TRBV19, the J call TRBJ2-7; D remains unclear. This clonotype was obtained from a man aged 18 to 29 in good health. Some clones in this sample may be carry-over from other donors' samples. The DNA of the CDR3 is TGTGCCAGTAGTATGTTTCCCTACGAGCAGTACTTC. Protein: CASSMFPYEQYF.